The text below deals with one TCR beta chain. As yet, its antigen is unknown. These data are taken from a study of T cell repertoires in cytomegalovirus infection. Study context: CMV epitopes used comprised recently identified HLA-C-restricted ones and well-studied HLA-B-restricted ones. Public TCR beta signature analysis indicated the presence of both CMV infection and matching HLA type.

Each CDR3 protein gets one entry after TCRdb re-called the reads with MiXCR. The sample records some 480,000 distinct CDR3 sequences, roughly a third being singletons. Study outcomes and limitations: Clonotype analysis showed dominance of the ex vivo response by HLA-C-restricted CMV-specific TCR beta clonotypes. Using cumulative public TCR beta family frequency, the authors identified those who carried CMV together with the relevant HLA.

Sequences were derived from cultured PBMCs, sampled from culture after CMV antigen stimulation. This sequence was found in a human donor in good health (CMV status not recorded). Some clones in this sample may be carry-over from other donors' samples.

The CDR3 bases are TGTGCCAGCAGCGCGGAGCTAAACAGCATTAATGAAAAACTGTTTTTT. This gives the protein CASSAELNSINEKLFF. The genes are TRBV5-3 and TRBJ1-4, with D unclear. TRBV5-3 is assigned to the ORF class and has an uncertain function. Trimming left V 8 bases short and J 4 bases short, with 21 bases between. This CDR3 comprises 16 residues.